Listed below are T cell receptor beta chains from one sample, sequenced in a study of blood T cell repertoires in COVID-19. The assay was immunoSEQ multiplex PCR, and TCRdb's table has in-frame clones only and misses some. The sample yields roughly 100,000 clones, roughly 90% seen once. Sequencing was done on a sample of peripheral blood. These receptors were obtained from a woman aged 70-85 years with acute or convalescent COVID-19. Each CDR3 is given with its conserved first and last residue. Fields, in order: D gene, clone size, J gene, V gene, CDR3 protein, CDR3 DNA. The D gene is left open where the match is weak. Size is omitted from some rows. Given values are once, few, many or a class for expanded clones.

>.|.|TRBJ1-2|TRBV5-1
CASSLETAPYGYTF
TGCGCCAGCAGCTTGGAGACAGCTCCATATGGCTACACCTTC
>TRBD1|.|TRBJ1-2|TRBV9
CASSATGGGGYTF
TGTGCCAGCAGCGCAACAGGGGGCGGTGGCTACACCTTC
>TRBD1|.|TRBJ1-1|TRBV15
CATSRDRGGPMNTEAFF
TGTGCCACCAGCAGGGACAGGGGGGGGCCCATGAACACTGAAGCTTTCTTT
>.|.|TRBJ1-6|TRBV6-5
CAIIGEAYNSPLHF
TGTGCCATCATAGGGGAGGCCTATAATTCACCCCTCCACTTT
>.|once|TRBJ1-1|TRBV4-1
CASSGHSTAMNTEAFF
TGCGCCAGCAGCGGACACTCGACAGCTATGAACACTGAAGCTTTCTTT
>.|.|TRBJ2-1|TRBV20-1
CSASHRDEQFF
TGCAGTGCTAGCCACAGGGATGAGCAGTTCTTC
>TRBD1|.|TRBJ1-5|TRBV28
CASRTGTGVDQPQHF
TGTGCCAGCAGAACCGGGACAGGGGTTGATCAGCCCCAGCATTTT
>.|.|TRBJ2-7|TRBV6-6
CASSARDYEQYF
TGTGCCAGCAGTGCCAGGGACTACGAGCAGTACTTC
>.|.|TRBJ2-5|TRBV18
CASSQKAGTAGQETQYF
TGTGCCAGCTCACAAAAAGCTGGGACGGCGGGGCAAGAGACCCAGTACTTC
>TRBD2|.|TRBJ2-5|TRBV5-1
CASSRAGKGETQYF
TGCGCCAGCAGCCGAGCGGGGAAAGGAGAGACCCAGTACTTC
>.|.|TRBJ2-5|TRBV19
CASSTQGNGATQYF
TGTGCCAGTAGTACCCAGGGCAATGGGGCGACCCAGTACTTC
>.|.|TRBJ2-3|TRBV16
CASSQEGSDTQYF
TGTGCCAGCAGCCAGGAGGGTTCAGATACGCAGTATTTT
>.|.|TRBJ1-1|TRBV18
CASSPTGPLPAEAFF
TGTGCCAGCTCACCAACAGGGCCGTTGCCCGCTGAAGCTTTCTTT
>TRBD2|.|TRBJ2-7|TRBV24-1
CATGRAGTYEQYF
TGTGCCACCGGGCGAGCGGGGACCTACGAGCAGTACTTC
>.|.|TRBJ2-5|TRBV2
CASRGDAGSQETQYF
TGTGCCAGCAGGGGGGACGCGGGGTCACAAGAGACCCAGTACTTC
>TRBD2|.|TRBJ2-7|TRBV28
CASSSLGRRENHEQYF
TGTGCCAGCAGTTCCCTTGGGAGGCGGGAGAACCACGAGCAGTACTTC
>TRBD2|.|TRBJ2-7|TRBV3-1/TRBV3-2
CASSREGYEQYF
TGTGCCAGCAGCCGGGAGGGCTACGAGCAGTACTTC
>.|.|TRBJ1-4|TRBV5-5
CASSTQGSGNEKLFF
TGTGCCAGCAGTACCCAGGGGTCGGGAAATGAAAAACTGTTTTTT
>TRBD1|.|TRBJ2-7|TRBV5-1
CASSMTGSNYEQYF
TGCGCCAGCAGCATGACAGGGTCCAACTACGAGCAGTACTTC
>.|.|TRBJ1-5|TRBV27
CASSSGAGLQPQHF
TGTGCCAGCAGTTCTGGAGCAGGGCTTCAGCCCCAGCATTTT
>.|.|TRBJ2-4|TRBV30
CAWRRVSGLAKNIQYF
TGTGCCTGGAGGCGGGTGAGCGGTTTAGCCAAAAACATTCAGTACTTC
>.|.|TRBJ1-1|TRBV19
CASSIEGRGNTEAFF
TGTGCCAGTAGTATAGAGGGCAGGGGAAACACTGAAGCTTTCTTT
>.|few|TRBJ2-3|TRBV10-3
CAIRGGSTDTQYF
TGTGCCATCAGGGGAGGTTCCACAGATACGCAGTATTTT
>.|.|TRBJ2-2|TRBV13
CASSSDRLTNTGELFF
TGTGCCAGCAGCTCGGACAGACTTACGAACACCGGGGAGCTGTTTTTT
>TRBD2|.|TRBJ2-2|TRBV2
CASSPSGGGRETGELFF
TGTGCCAGCAGTCCCAGCGGGGGCGGGAGAGAGACCGGGGAGCTGTTTTTT
>TRBD1|.|TRBJ1-5|TRBV5-4
CASSQGGEGNQPQHF
TGTGCCAGCAGCCAGGGGGGCGAGGGCAATCAGCCCCAGCATTTT
>.|.|TRBJ2-3|TRBV12-3/TRBV12-4
CASSSSTDTQYF
TGTGCCAGCAGTTCGTCCACAGATACGCAGTATTTT
>TRBD2|.|TRBJ2-5|TRBV9
CASSVGIAGGITEETQYF
TGTGCCAGCAGCGTCGGGATAGCGGGGGGTATAACGGAAGAGACCCAGTACTTC
>.|.|TRBJ2-7|TRBV30
CAWRTAGLVFEQYF
TGTGCCTGGAGGACCGCAGGGCTGGTGTTTGAGCAGTACTTC
>TRBD1|.|TRBJ2-5|TRBV27
CASSLVGTGQETQYF
TGTGCCAGCAGTTTAGTAGGGACAGGACAAGAGACCCAGTACTTC
>TRBD2|.|TRBJ2-1|TRBV10-1
CASSDPGSGRSNEQFF
TGCGCCAGCAGTGACCCAGGTAGCGGGAGGTCGAATGAGCAGTTCTTC
>TRBD1|.|TRBJ1-1|TRBV27
CASSYGQGGQGKEAFF
TGTGCCAGCAGTTATGGACAGGGGGGACAGGGGAAGGAAGCTTTCTTT
>.|.|TRBJ2-5|TRBV10-3
CATNRDSQETQYF
TGTGCCACCAACCGGGACTCCCAAGAGACCCAGTACTTC
>TRBD1|.|TRBJ2-1|TRBV3-1/TRBV3-2
CASSPRTGALYNEQFF
TGTGCCAGCAGCCCCCGGACAGGAGCCCTGTACAATGAGCAGTTCTTC
>TRBD1|few|TRBJ1-3|TRBV7-2
CASSLDGGGAPGNTIYF
TGTGCCAGCAGCTTAGACGGAGGGGGCGCGCCTGGAAACACCATATATTTT
>.|.|TRBJ1-1|TRBV5-4
CATTSPRQMNTEAFF
TGTGCCACCACGTCCCCTAGACAGATGAACACTGAAGCTTTCTTT
>TRBD1|.|TRBJ2-1|TRBV6-6
CASSYGGQDNEQFF
TGTGCCAGCAGTTACGGGGGACAGGACAATGAGCAGTTCTTC
>.|.|TRBJ1-3|TRBV5-1
CASSDGNSGNTIYF
TGCGCCAGCAGCGACGGGAACTCTGGAAACACCATATATTTT
>TRBD1|.|TRBJ1-2|TRBV19
CASSIERQGAYGYTF
TGTGCCAGTAGTATAGAGAGGCAGGGGGCTTATGGCTACACCTTC
>.|.|TRBJ2-7|TRBV6-5
CAGPQGNYEQYF
TGTGCCGGACCTCAGGGAAACTACGAGCAGTACTTC
>.|.|TRBJ1-5|TRBV5-1
CASPPSLSGKKNQPQHF
TGCGCCAGCCCCCCGTCCCTATCAGGGAAGAAAAATCAGCCCCAGCATTTT
>TRBD1|.|TRBJ2-3|TRBV6-1
CASSDPWTGGTDTQYF
TGTGCCAGCAGTGATCCCTGGACAGGGGGTACAGATACGCAGTATTTT
>.|.|TRBJ1-4|TRBV27
CASGRPGGPEKLFF
TGTGCCAGCGGCAGGCCGGGGGGTCCTGAAAAACTGTTTTTT
>TRBD1|.|TRBJ2-5|TRBV28
CASSLTGVQETQYF
TGTGCCAGCAGTCTAACAGGGGTCCAAGAGACCCAGTACTTC
>TRBD1|.|TRBJ1-5|TRBV7-2
CASSFMRQGVSNQPQHF
TGTGCCAGCAGCTTTATGAGACAGGGGGTCTCAAATCAGCCCCAGCATTTT
>TRBD1|.|TRBJ1-5|TRBV6-6
CASTITGGDQPQHF
TGTGCCAGCACCATTACAGGGGGCGATCAGCCCCAGCATTTT